A selection of T cell receptor beta chains follows, all from one sample in a study of blood T cell repertoires in COVID-19. TCRdb's table, derived via immunoSEQ multiplex PCR, lists solely in-frame clones and lacks some. The table lists around 83,000 clones, about 83% of them singletons. Input material: peripheral blood. Source of these receptors: a woman between 65 and 79 years old with acute or convalescent COVID-19. CDR3s include the opening cysteine and the closing phenylalanine or tryptophan.

v_gene: TRBV5-4
CDR3aa: CASSLAPASGWLGPYNEQFF

v_gene: TRBV7-2
CDR3aa: CASSLALAVDEQFF

v_gene: TRBV5-1
CDR3aa: CASSSGHDQYGYTF

v_gene: TRBV6-1
CDR3aa: CASSETLRLSTEAFF

v_gene: TRBV19
CDR3aa: CASSIGGRAADTQYF

v_gene: TRBV30
CDR3aa: CAWSVGTGAYGYTF

v_gene: TRBV13
CDR3aa: CASSLAAGYNSPLHF

v_gene: TRBV10-1
CDR3aa: CASTEGTGVNTEAFF

v_gene: TRBV10-2
CDR3aa: CATTGQGNSPLHF

v_gene: TRBV27
CDR3aa: CASRGTSGSKFF